This TCR beta chain was recorded in a study of sequential checkpoint blockade in melanoma. Across the study: Randomization was 1:1 between first-line nivolumab→ipilimumab and ipilimumab→nivolumab.

Treatment noted: randomized to nivolumab then ipilimumab (arm A) or the reverse (arm B). This clone showed up just a few times. The repertoire was sequenced with immunoSEQ multiplex PCR; TCRdb's copy has only in-frame clones and lacks some. The table shows about 12,000 clones, with about four fifths occurring only once. V lost 0 bases to trimming and J lost 7 bases, with 13 bases between them. The germline V gene encodes CDR1 SGHVS and CDR2 FQNEAQ. The CDR3 is 15 residues long. Specimen: CD8+ T cells sorted from blood (inferred from file names), collected from a patient given nivolumab and ipilimumab in sequence. This TCR derives from a human donor with melanoma. This chain connects TRBV7-8 to TRBJ1-5, with D possibly being TRBD1 (6 bases). The CDR3 here is CASSLASLDRQPQHF. In nucleotides, the CDR3 is TGTGCCAGCAGCTTAGCTTCTCTCGACAGGCAGCCCCAGCATTTT.